The 20 T cell receptor beta chains below all came from one sample that was sequenced in a study of response to subunit inactivated influenza vaccine. TCRdb reanalysed the RT-PCR reads using MiXCR and keeps one entry per CDR3 protein. The sample consists of about 700,000 distinct CDR3 sequences, 11% to 15% of them appearing once. Sample: PBMCs from blood, taken 14 to 15 days before vaccination. The receptors here all came from a man in his fifties or sixties who received an inactivated influenza vaccine.

Details on this clonotype: Given a much more abundant clone one base away, this may be a read error. The rearrangement joins TRBV12-3 or TRBV12-4 to TRBJ1-4, with D tentatively TRBD1 (6 bases). V lost 6 bases, J lost 10 bases, and 12 bases lay in between. The CDR3 is 12 amino acids. The CDR3 loop is CASSYRDGKLFF. In DNA form, the CDR3 reads TGTGCCAGCAGCTACAGGGATGGAAAACTGTTTTTT.

This clonotype has just a few counts. V is TRBV29-1 and J is TRBJ2-3, with TRBD1 identical over 7 bases. Looked up from germline, CDR1 is SQVTM and CDR2 is ANQGSEA. The CDR3 totals 12 residues. The ends lost 7 bases at V and 5 bases at J; junction bases unmatched: 6. The CDR3 region is CSATDRVDTQYF. Here the CDR3 DNA reads TGCAGCGCCACAGACAGGGTAGATACGCAGTATTTT.

This clonotype was seen a handful of times. The chain carries TRBV28 and TRBJ1-5; D gene uncertain. Per the germline V gene, CDR1 is MDHEN and CDR2 is SYDVKM. CDR3 length: 14 amino acids. Trimming pared 5 bases from V and 4 bases from J, leaving 12 bases between. CDR3 DNA sequence: TGTGCCAGCAGTCCTATGGACGGGAATCAGCCCCAGCATTTT. This gives the protein CASSPMDGNQPQHF. Together with reference TRBV28 and TRBJ1-5, the CDR3 gives the full variable domain: DVKVTQSSRYLVKRTGEKVFLECVQDMDHENMFWYRQDPGLGLRLIYFSYDVKMKEKGDIPEGYSVSREKKERFSLILESASTNQTSMYLCASSPMDGNQPQHFGDGTRLSIL.

This clonotype was recorded a few times. This chain joins TRBV12-3 or TRBV12-4 and TRBJ1-3; the match to TRBD1 covers 7 bases. The CDR3 totals 15 residues. V lost 5 bases to trimming and J lost 2 bases; unmatched junction nucleotides: 6. The CDR3 bases are TGTGCCAGCAGTCCTGCGGACAGGACTGGAAACACCATATATTTT. It is translated as CASSPADRTGNTIYF.

This clonotype was observed a handful of times. The CDR3 protein is CASSLDGAARAEAFF. Here the CDR3 DNA reads TGTGCCAGCAGCTTAGACGGTGCAGCCAGGGCTGAAGCTTTCTTT. V is TRBV7-2 and J is TRBJ1-1; D possibly corresponds to TRBD1 (5 bases). V dropped 1 base and J dropped 6 bases, with 15 bases sitting between them. The CDR3 sequence is 15 residues long. CDR1 is SGHTA and CDR2 is FQGNSA in the germline V gene.

This clonotype was counted a few times. This chain uses TRBV7-6 with TRBJ1-3, with 9 bases aligning to TRBD1. Germline values: CDR1 SGHVS, CDR2 FNYEAQ. The CDR3 length is 16 residues. With 4 bases clipped from V and 2 bases from J, the junction kept 6 bases outside the gene matches. CDR3 residues: CASSSWGQGTGNTIYF. The DNA for the CDR3 is TGTGCCAGCAGCTCCTGGGGACAGGGAACTGGAAACACCATATATTTT.

The chain joins TRBV6-6 to TRBJ2-2, with 7 bases aligning to TRBD1. There are 13 residues in the CDR3. Trimming cost V 11 bases and J 5 bases; bases outside gene matches: 8. Germline V lookup: CDR1 MNHNY, CDR2 SVGAGI (reference sequence). The CDR3 DNA reads TGTGCCGCAACAGGGGCCCCGACCGGGGAGCTGTTTTTT. This gives the protein CAATGAPTGELFF.

This clonotype came up a few times. The gene calls are TRBV20-1 and TRBJ2-5, with 9 bases aligning to TRBD2. The CDR3 has 15 amino acids. Germline V gives CDR1 DFQATT, CDR2 SNEGSKA (reference sequence). The V and J ends lost 1 base and 4 bases, in that order; junction bases with no gene match: 7. The DNA for the CDR3 is TGCAGTGCTAGAGCCGTAGCGGGAGACGGAGAGACCCAGTACTTC. Translating it yields CSARAVAGDGETQYF.

This rearrangement joins TRBV9 to TRBJ2-2, with D possibly being TRBD2 (7 bases). The length of the CDR3 is 17 residues. Germline CDR1 is SGDLS and CDR2 is YYNGEE. Trimming took off 0 bases at V and 0 bases at J, with 12 bases between the two ends. The CDR3 DNA is TGTGCCAGCAGCGTAGGGGGGGGCTTAGCGAACACCGGGGAGCTGTTTTTT. Its translation is CASSVGGGLANTGELFF.

This clonotype has a handful of counts. V gene TRBV20-1 combines with J gene TRBJ2-7; 7 positions agree with TRBD1. Looked up from germline, CDR1 is DFQATT and CDR2 is SNEGSKA (reference sequence). Unmatched junction bases numbered 7, after V lost 6 bases and J lost 2 bases. CDR3 length equals 13 residues. CDR3 protein: CSARRDSTYEQYF. The CDR3 nucleotides read TGCAGTGCCCGACGGGACAGTACCTACGAGCAGTACTTC.

There are many counts of this clonotype. This chain links TRBV11-2 with TRBJ2-1; the D gene is possibly TRBD2 (5 bases). CDR3 length equals 11 residues. Germline loops: CDR1 SGHAT, CDR2 FQNNGV. V was cut by 8 bases and J by 8 bases, with 10 bases left in between. As DNA, the CDR3 is TGTGCCAGCGAGGGATGGGATGAGCAGTTCTTC. Translated, it gives CASEGWDEQFF.

J is TRBJ2-1 and V is TRBV5-5; TRBD2 matches 12 bases. CDR1 is SGHKS and CDR2 is YYEKEE in the germline V gene (reference sequence). The ends lost 1 base at V and 7 bases at J; junction bases unmatched: 9. The CDR3 is made up of 17 amino acids. CDR3 nucleotides: TGTGCCAGCAGCTTGTTCTCTAGCGGGGGGGCCGCTAATGAGCAGTTCTTC. It yields the protein CASSLFSSGGAANEQFF.

Only a few counts were recorded for this clonotype. V and J are TRBV6-1 and TRBJ2-7, with 11 bases lining up with TRBD1. CDR3 length: 16 residues. The germline CDR1 and CDR2 sequences are MNHNS and SASEGT. Trimming removed 0 bases from V and 3 bases from J; junction bases left unmatched: 4. As DNA, the CDR3 is TGTGCCAGCAGTGAAGCGGCCGGGACAGGGGGCTACGAGCAGTACTTC. Translation: CASSEAAGTGGYEQYF.

In its sample, this clonotype was seen a few times. The J gene is TRBJ2-4, the V gene TRBV5-1; 12 bases line up with TRBD2. Trimming removed 0 bases from V and 7 bases from J; junction bases left unmatched: 2. The CDR3 consists of 15 residues. Per the germline V gene, CDR1 is SGHRS and CDR2 is YFSETQ. CDR3 protein: CASSLGLAGENIQYF. CDR3 DNA sequence: TGCGCCAGCAGCTTGGGACTAGCGGGGGAGAACATTCAGTACTTC.

This clonotype was seen a handful of times. CDR3 sequence reads: CATSDLDRPQHF. The CDR3 region has the DNA TGTGCCACCAGTGATTTGGATCGCCCCCAGCATTTT. The chain combines TRBV24-1 with TRBJ1-5; D uncertain. Per germline, CDR1 KGHDR and CDR2 SFDVKD. Trimming cost V 0 bases and J 10 bases, with 6 bases left between them. The CDR3 has 12 amino acids.

The chain is built from TRBV6-2 or TRBV6-3 and TRBJ1-5; weak D call: TRBD1 (6 bases). Trimming shortened V by 3 bases and J by 6 bases, and 12 bases separated the two germline ends. CDR1 is MNHEY, CDR2 SVGEGT, per germline. This CDR3 has 14 amino acids. The CDR3 region is CASSYVGGPQPQHF. CDR3 DNA: TGTGCCAGCAGTTATGTGGGGGGGCCTCAGCCCCAGCATTTT.

This clonotype came up a few times. The DNA for the CDR3 is TGTGCCAGCAGTGGGCAGTACAATGAGCAGTTCTTC. Its translation is CASSGQYNEQFF. The chain uses TRBV25-1 and TRBJ2-1; D unresolved. V dropped 4 bases and J dropped 4 bases, with 5 bases sitting between them. The CDR3 covers 12 residues. Germline V CDR1 and CDR2: MGHDK, SYGVNS.

This clonotype was detected a few times. The chain joins TRBV23-1 to TRBJ2-7; D possibly corresponds to TRBD2 (5 bases). TRBV23-1 is reported as an ORF; its role is uncertain. This CDR3 is built from 12 residues. V was shortened by 6 bases and J by 8 bases, with 14 bases between the two germline ends. CDR3 nucleotides: TGCGCCAGCAGGCTCTTCGGGGAAAAGCAGTACTTC. It encodes CASRLFGEKQYF.

V and J are TRBV4-2 and TRBJ1-3, with D hard to call. V dropped 0 bases and J dropped 5 bases, with 11 bases sitting between them. Germline CDR1 LGHNA, CDR2 YNFKEQ. The CDR3 is 15 amino acids. DNA for the CDR3: TGTGCCAGCAGCCAAGATAAGGGATCAAGAAACACCATATATTTT. This sequence encodes CASSQDKGSRNTIYF.

This clonotype was counted ten times or more. The CDR3 sequence is CASSSLGSGTDTQYF. The CDR3, as DNA: TGTGCCAGCAGTTCTTTGGGGTCAGGCACAGATACGCAGTATTTT. This chain uses TRBV2 with TRBJ2-3; D not certain. V was cut by 5 bases and J by 1 base, with 13 bases left in between. The CDR3 is made up of 15 amino acids. The germline gives CDR1 SNHLY, CDR2 FYNNEI.